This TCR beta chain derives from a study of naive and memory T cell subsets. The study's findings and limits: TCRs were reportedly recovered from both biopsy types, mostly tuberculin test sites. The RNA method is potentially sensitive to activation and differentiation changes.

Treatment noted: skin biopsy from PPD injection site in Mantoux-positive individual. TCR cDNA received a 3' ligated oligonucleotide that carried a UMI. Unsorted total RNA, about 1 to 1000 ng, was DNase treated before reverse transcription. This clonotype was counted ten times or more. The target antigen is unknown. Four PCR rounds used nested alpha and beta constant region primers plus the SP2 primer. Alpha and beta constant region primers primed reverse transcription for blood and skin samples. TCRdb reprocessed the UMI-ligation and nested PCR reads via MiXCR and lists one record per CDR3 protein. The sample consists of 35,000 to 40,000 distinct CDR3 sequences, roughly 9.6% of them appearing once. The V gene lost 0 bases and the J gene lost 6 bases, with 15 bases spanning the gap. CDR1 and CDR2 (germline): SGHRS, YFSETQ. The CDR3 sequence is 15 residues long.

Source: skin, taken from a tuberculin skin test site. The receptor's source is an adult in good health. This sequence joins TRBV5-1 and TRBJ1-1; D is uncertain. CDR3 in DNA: TGCGCCAGCAGCTTGGAAGGCCCGACCTCTTCTGAAGCTTTCTTT. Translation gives CASSLEGPTSSEAFF.